This T cell receptor (beta chain) was identified during a study of blood T cells in healthy people across ages. Notes on the study in general: Estimated diversity that came from one million T cells was considered an underestimate. Older age went with lower TCR beta diversity per million T cells, in a roughly linear way.

Next came a second PCR, run for about 7 to 12 cycles, which used a sample-barcoded 5' primer along with a J-beta primer mix. Each CDR3 protein gets one entry after TCRdb re-called the 5' RACE reads with MiXCR. Among 700,000 to 1,000,000 distinct CDR3 sequences listed, approximately 44% were seen once. About this clonotype itself: What it binds is not known.

Germline V gene data show CDR1 as PRHDT and CDR2 as FYEKMQ (reference sequence). CDR3 length: 17 amino acids. J gave up 2 bases and V 5 bases, and 6 bases lay outside the gene matches. The TCR originated in a man aged 55-75 years in good health. The gene calls are TRBV13 and TRBJ2-3; 14 bases agree with TRBD2. Sequencing used blood. The CDR3, as DNA: TGTGCCAGCAGCGTGGGACTAGCGGGGGCGGTCACAGATACGCAGTATTTT. This encodes CASSVGLAGAVTDTQYF. The whole variable domain, filled in from reference TRBV13 and TRBJ2-3, reads AAGVIQSPRHLIKEKRETATLKCYPIPRHDTVYWYQQGPGQDPQFLISFYEKMQSDKGSIPDRFSAQQFSDYHSELNMSSLELGDSALYFCASSVGLAGAVTDTQYFGPGTRLTVL.